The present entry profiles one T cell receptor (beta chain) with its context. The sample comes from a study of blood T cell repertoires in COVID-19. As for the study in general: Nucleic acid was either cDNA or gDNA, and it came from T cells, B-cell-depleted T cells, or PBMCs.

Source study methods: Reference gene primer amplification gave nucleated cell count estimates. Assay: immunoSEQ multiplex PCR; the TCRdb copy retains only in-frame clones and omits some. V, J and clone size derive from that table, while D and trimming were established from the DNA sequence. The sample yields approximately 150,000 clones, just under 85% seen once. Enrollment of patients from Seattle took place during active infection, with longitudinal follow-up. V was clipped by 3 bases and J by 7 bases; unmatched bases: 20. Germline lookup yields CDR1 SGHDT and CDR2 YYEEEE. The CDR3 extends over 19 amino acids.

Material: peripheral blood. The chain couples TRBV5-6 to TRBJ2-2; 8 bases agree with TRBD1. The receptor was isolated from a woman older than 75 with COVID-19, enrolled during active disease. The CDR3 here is CASSSLRASGGGLSGELFF. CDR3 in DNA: TGTGCCAGCAGCTCGCTCCGAGCGTCAGGGGGCGGTTTGAGCGGGGAGCTGTTTTTT.